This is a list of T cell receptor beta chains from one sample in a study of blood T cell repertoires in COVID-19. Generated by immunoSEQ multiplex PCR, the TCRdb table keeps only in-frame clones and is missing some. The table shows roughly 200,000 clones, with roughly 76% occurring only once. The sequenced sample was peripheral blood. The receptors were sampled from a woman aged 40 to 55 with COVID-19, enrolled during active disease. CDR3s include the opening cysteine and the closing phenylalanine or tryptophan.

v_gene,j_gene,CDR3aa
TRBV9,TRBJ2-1,CASSVAAGGLDEQFF
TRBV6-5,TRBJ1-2,CASRIEPGYTF
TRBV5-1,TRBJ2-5,CASSLGQGKETQYF
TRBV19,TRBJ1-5,CASSPNRGQPQHF
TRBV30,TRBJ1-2,CAYERGGPGSYTF
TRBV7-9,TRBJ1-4,CASSSDRGVEKLFF
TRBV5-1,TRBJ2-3,CASSGEGGSTDTQYF
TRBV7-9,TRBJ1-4,CASSLWATATNEKLFF
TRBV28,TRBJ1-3,CASSLRAGGNTIYF
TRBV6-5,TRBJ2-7,CASRLAGAHEQYF
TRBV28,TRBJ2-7,CASRLGGYSYEQYF
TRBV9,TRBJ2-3,CASSDAGDRIDTQYF
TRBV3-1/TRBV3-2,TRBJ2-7,CASTLGVAGAIYEQYF
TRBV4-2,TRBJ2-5,CASSPAPAGGAETQYF
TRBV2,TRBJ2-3,CAQERLAGADTQYF
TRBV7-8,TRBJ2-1,CASSLRREAHNEQFF
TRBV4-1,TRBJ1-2,CASSQDRRGYTF
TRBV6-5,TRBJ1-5,CASNLQGATQPQHF
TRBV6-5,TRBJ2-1,CASSYSSSGGGFF
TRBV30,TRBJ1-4,CAWAGSLLNEKLFF
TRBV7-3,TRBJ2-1,CASSSKEVAYNEQFF
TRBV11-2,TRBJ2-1,CASSLQGTMRINEQFF
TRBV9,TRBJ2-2,CASSSSARTSTGELFF
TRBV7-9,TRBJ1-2,CASSLGQGDGYTF
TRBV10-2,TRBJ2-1,CASSESGTNNEQFF
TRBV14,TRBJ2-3,CASSQGPGLTTDTQYF
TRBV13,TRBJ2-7,CASSYNSYEQYF
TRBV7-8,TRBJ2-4,CASSADQGEVVIQYF
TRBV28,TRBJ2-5,CASSFNRGVYQETQYF
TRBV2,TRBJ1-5,CASSDDRGVEAQHF
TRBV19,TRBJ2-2,CASSPTTGVDTGELFF
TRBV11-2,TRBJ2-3,CASSFFGGDTDTQYF
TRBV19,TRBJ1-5,CATTPSGREFNQPQHF
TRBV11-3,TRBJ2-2,CASSLVAGAGELFF
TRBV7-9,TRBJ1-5,CASSSQGGRSNQPQHF
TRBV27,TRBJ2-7,CASSFSHGQGFYEQYF
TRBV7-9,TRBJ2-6,CASSPNSGANVLTF
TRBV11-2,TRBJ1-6,CASSGVRDSPLHF
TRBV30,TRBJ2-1,CAWGEQGVNKIF
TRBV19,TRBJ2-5,CASSMLAGGRETQYF
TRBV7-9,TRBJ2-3,CASSPARLTDTQYF
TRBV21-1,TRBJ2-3,CAPPRTDTQYF
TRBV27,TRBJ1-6,CASSPRGWERSYNSPLHF
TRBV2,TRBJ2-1,CASRGLAGSYNEQFF
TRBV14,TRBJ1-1,CASSQGTGANTEAFF
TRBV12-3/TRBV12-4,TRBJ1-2,CASSRGVRVGYTF
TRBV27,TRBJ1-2,CASSPSGQVRNYGYTF
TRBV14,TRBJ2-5,CASSLLDYPPMETQYF
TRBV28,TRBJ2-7,CASRTGTGEQYF
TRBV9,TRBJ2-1,CASSPEARLAPTNEQFF
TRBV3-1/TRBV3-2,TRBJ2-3,CASSPNTGIADTQYF